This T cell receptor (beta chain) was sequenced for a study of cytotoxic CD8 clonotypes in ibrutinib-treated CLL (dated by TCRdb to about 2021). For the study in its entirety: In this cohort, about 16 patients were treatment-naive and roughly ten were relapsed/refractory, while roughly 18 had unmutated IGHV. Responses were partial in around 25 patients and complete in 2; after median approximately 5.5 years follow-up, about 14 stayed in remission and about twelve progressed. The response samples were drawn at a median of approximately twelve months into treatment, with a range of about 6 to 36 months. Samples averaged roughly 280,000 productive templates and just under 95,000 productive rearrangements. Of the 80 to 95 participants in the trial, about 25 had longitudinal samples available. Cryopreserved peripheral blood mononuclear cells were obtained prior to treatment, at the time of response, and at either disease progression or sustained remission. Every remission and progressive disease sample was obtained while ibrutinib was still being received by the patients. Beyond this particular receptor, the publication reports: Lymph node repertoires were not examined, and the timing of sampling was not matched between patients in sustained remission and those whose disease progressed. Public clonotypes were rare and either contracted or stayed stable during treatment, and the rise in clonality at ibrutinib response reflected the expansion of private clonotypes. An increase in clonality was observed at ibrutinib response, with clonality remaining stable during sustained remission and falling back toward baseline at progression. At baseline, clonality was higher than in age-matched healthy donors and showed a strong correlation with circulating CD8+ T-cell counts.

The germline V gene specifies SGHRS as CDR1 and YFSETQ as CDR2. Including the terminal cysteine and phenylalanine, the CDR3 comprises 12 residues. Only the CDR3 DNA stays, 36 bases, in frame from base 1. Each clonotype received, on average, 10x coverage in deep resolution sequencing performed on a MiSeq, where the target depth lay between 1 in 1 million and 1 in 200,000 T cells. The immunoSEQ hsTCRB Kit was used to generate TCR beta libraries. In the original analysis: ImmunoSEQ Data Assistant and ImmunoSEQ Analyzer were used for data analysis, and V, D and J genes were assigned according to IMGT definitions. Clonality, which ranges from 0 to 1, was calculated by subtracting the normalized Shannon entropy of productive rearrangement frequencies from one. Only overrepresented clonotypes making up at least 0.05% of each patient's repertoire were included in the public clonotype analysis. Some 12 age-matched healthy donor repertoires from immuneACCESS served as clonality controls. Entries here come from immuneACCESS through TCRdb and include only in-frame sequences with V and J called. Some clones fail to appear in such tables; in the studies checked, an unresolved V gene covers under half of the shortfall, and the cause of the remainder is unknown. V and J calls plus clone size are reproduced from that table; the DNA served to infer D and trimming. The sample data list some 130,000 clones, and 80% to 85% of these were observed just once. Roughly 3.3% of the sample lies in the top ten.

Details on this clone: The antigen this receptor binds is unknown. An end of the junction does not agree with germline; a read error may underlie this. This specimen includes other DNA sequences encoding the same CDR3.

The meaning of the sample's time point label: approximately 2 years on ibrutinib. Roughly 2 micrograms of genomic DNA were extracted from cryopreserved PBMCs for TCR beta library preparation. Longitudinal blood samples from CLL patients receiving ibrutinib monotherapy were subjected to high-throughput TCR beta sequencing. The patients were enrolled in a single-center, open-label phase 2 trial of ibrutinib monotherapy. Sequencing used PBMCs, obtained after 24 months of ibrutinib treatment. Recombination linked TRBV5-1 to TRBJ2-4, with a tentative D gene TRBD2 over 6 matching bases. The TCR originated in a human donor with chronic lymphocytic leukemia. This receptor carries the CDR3 CASSLDPGVQYF. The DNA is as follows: TGCGCCAGCAGCTTGGATCCGGGAGTCCAGTACTTT.